This T cell receptor (beta chain) was sequenced in a study of shared clonotypes between healthy human individuals. General observations from the study: When naive CD4 clonotypes were compared across a few donors, around 4.6% were shared.

A remark on this clone: Its antigen is not identified.

Produced via immunoSEQ multiplex PCR; TCRdb's table is partial and in-frame only. The table includes under 2,500,000 clones, approximately 94% detected once. Sequencing was carried out using naive CD4+ T cells sorted from blood. Subset denoted: CD45RA+ positively selected. This clonotype originated in a man aged 18-30 years in good health.

This CDR3 reads CASSLARGRSTDTQYF. CDR3 DNA sequence: TGTGCCAGCAGCTTAGCCCGGGGGCGCAGCACAGATACGCAGTATTTT. The rearrangement joins TRBV11-1 to TRBJ2-3, with D perhaps matching TRBD1 or TRBD2 (6 bases each). The CDR3 spans 16 residues. Trimming cost V 0 bases and J 0 bases, with 10 bases left between them. Germline V CDR1 and CDR2: SGHAT, FQDESV (reference sequence).